This T cell receptor beta chain was identified in a study of shared clonotypes between healthy human individuals. Whole-study context: Per donor, three plates held CD4 naive cells, three held CD4 memory, two held CD8 naive and one held CD8 memory.

Genomic DNA belonging to each subset was distributed in equal measure over several immunoSEQ plates. Clones were read by immunoSEQ multiplex PCR, and TCRdb kept only the in-frame ones, dropping some. Of 1,400,000 or so clones listed, approximately 98.5% are singletons. Every donor, a Caucasian adult, lived in Nashville, Tennessee. Study observations and caveats: Memory subsets generally showed smaller estimated richness than naive subsets did.

As concerns this clone: What it binds is unknown.

The clonotype was recovered from a man in his thirties or forties in good health. Sequences were obtained from naive CD4+ T cells sorted from blood. The subset is: CD45RA+ positively selected.

Here the CDR3 DNA reads TGTGCCATGTCCAATAGTAGGAACAGGGGGCGCGCGGTGGACTATGGCTACACCTTC. This encodes CAMSNSRNRGRAVDYGYTF. The chain recombines TRBV10-3 with TRBJ1-2, with 9 positions matching TRBD1. The V gene end was trimmed by 9 bases and the J gene end by 3 bases; junction bases not matched to a gene: 23. Germline CDR1 and CDR2: ENHRY and SYGVKD. This CDR3 is built from 19 residues.